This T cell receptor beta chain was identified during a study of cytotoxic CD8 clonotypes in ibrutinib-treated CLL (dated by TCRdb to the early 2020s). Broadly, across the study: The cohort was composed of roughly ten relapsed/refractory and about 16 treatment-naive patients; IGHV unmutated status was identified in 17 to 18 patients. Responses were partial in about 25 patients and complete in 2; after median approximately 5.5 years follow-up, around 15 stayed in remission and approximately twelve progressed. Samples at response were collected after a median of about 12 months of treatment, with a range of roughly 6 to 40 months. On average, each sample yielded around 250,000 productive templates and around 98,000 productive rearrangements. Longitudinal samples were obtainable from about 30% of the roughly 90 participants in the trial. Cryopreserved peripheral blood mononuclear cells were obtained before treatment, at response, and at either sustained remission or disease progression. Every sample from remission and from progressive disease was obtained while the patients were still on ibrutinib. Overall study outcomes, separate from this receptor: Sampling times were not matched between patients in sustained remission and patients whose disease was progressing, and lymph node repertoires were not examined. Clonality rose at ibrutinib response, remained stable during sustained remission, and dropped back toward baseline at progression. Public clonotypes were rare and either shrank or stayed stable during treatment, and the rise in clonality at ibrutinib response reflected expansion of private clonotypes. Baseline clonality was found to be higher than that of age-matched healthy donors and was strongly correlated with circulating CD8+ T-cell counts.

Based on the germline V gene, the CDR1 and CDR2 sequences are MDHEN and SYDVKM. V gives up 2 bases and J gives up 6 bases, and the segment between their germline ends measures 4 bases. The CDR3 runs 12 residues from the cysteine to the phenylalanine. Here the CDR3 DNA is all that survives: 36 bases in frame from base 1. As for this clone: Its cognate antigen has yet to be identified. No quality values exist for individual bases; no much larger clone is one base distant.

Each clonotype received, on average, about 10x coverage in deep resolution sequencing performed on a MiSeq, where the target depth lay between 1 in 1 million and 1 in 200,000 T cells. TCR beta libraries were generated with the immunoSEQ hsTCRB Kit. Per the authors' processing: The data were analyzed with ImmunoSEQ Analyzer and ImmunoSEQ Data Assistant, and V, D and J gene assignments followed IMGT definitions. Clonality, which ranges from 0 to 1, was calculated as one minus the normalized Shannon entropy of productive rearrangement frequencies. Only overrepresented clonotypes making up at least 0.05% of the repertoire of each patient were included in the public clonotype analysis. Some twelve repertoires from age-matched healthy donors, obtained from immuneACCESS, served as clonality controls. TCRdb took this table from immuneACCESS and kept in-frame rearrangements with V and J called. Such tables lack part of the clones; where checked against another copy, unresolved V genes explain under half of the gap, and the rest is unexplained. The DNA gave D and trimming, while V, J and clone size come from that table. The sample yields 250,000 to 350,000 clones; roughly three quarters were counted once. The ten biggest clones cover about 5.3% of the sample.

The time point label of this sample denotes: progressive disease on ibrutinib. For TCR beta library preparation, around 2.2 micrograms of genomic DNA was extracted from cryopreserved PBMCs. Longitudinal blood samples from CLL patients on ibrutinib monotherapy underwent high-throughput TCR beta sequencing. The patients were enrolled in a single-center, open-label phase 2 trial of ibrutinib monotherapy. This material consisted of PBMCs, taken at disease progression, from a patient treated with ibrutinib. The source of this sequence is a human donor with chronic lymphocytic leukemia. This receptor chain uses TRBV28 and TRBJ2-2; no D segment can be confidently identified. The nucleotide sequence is TGTGCCAGCAGTTTACAGCCCGGGGAGCTGTTTTTT. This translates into CASSLQPGELFF.